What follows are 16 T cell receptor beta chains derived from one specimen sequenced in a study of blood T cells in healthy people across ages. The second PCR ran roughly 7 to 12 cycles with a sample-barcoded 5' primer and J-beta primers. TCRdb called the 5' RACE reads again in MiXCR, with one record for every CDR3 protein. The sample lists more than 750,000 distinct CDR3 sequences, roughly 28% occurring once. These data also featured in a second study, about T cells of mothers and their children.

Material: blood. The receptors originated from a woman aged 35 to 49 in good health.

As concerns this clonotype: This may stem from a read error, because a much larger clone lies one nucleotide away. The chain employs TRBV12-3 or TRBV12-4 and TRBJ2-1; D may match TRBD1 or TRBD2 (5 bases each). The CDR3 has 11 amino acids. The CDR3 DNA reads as TGTGCTTCGGGACGGTACAATGAGGAGTTCTTC. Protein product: CASGRYNEEFF.

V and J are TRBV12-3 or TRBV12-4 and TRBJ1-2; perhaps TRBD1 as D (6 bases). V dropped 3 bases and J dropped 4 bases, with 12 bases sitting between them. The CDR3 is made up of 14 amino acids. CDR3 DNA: TGTGCCAGCAGTTTGGCAGGGGCGGCCTATGGCTACACCTTC. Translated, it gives CASSLAGAAYGYTF.

The CDR3 protein is CASSLTSGGYNEQYF. The CDR3 nucleotides read TGTGCCAGCAGCTTGACTAGCGGGGGGTACAATGAGCAGTACTTC. The chain links TRBV7-3 to TRBJ2-1, with 13 bases identical to TRBD2. The J call may be mistaken, given a closer DNA end match to TRBJ2-7. Germline CDR1 is SGHTA and CDR2 is FQGTGA. The CDR3 extends over 15 amino acids.

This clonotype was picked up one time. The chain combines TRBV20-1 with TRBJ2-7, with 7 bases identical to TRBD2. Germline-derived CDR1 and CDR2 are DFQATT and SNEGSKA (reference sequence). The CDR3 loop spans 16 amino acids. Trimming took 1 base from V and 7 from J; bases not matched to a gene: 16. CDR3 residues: CSARGGGVSHTGEQYF. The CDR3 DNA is TGCAGTGCTAGAGGGGGGGGGGTCAGCCATACGGGTGAGCAGTACTTC.

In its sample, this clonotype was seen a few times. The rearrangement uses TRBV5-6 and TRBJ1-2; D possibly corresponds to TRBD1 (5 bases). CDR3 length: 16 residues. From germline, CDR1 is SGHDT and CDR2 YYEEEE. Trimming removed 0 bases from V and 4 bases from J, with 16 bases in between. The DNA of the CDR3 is TGTGCCAGCAGCTTGGGCCGGGACCCAACCCTCTATGGCTACACCTTC. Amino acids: CASSLGRDPTLYGYTF.

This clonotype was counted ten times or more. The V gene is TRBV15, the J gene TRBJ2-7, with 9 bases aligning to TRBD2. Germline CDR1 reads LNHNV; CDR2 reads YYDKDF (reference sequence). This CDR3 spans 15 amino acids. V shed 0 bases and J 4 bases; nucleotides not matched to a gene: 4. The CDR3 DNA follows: TGTGCCACCAGCAGAGATAGCGGGGGAAATTACGAGCAGTACTTC. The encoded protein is CATSRDSGGNYEQYF.

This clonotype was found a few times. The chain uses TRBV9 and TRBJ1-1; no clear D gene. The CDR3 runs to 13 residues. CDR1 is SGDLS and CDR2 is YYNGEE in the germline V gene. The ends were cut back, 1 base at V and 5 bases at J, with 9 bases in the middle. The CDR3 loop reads CASSVRTGTEAFF. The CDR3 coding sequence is TGTGCCAGCAGCGTACGGACTGGGACTGAAGCTTTCTTT.

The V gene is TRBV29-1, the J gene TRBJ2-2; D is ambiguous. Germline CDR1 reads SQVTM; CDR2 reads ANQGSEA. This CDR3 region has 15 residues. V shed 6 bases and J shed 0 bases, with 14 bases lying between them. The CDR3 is CSVGPPGPNTGELFF. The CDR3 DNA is TGCAGCGTCGGCCCCCCGGGCCCGAACACCGGGGAGCTGTTTTTT.

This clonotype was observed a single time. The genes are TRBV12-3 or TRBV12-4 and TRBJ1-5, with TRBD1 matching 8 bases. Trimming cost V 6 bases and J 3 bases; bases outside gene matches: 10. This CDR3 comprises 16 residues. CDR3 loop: CASSRPGTGHNQPQHF. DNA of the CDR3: TGTGCCAGCAGCCGCCCCGGGACAGGCCACAATCAGCCCCAGCATTTT.

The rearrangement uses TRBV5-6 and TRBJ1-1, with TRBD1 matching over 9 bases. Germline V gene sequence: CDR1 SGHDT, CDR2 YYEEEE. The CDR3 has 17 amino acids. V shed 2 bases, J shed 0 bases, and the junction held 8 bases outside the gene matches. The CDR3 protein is CASSFWRTGAMNTEAFF. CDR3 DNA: TGTGCCAGCAGCTTCTGGAGGACAGGGGCGATGAACACTGAAGCTTTCTTT. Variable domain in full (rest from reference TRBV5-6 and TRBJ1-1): DAGVTQSPTHLIKTRGQQVTLRCSPKSGHDTVSWYQQALGQGPQFIFQYYEEEERQRGNFPDRFSGHQFPNYSSELNVNALLLGDSALYLCASSFWRTGAMNTEAFFGQGTRLTVV.

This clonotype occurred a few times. CDR3 nucleotide sequence: TGTGCCAGCAGCTCCTTTGGCCAGGGGGCTTCCCAGTACTTC. Translation gives CASSSFGQGASQYF. The chain recombines TRBV7-6 with TRBJ2-7; 8 bases map to TRBD1. The length of the CDR3 is 14 residues. Losses at the gene ends were 4 bases for V and 10 bases for J; bases not matched to a gene: 12. CDR1 and CDR2 (germline): SGHVS, FNYEAQ.

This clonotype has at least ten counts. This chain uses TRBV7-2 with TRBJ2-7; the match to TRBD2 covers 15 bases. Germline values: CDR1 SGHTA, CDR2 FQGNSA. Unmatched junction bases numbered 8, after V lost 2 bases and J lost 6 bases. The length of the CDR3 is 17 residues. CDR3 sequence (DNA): TGTGCCAGCAGCTTAACCAGATCGGGACTAGCGGGGGGCGAGCAGTACTTC. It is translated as CASSLTRSGLAGGEQYF.

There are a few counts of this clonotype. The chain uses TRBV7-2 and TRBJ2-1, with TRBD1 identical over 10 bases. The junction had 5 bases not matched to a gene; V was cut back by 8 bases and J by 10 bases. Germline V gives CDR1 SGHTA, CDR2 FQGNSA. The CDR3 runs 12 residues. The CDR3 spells CASSGTGVEQFF. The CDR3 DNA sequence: TGTGCCAGCTCCGGGACAGGGGTCGAGCAGTTCTTC.

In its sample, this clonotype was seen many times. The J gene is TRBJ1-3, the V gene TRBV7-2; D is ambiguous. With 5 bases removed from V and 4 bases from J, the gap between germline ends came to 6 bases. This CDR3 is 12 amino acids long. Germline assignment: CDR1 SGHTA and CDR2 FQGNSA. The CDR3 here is CASSLTGNTIYF. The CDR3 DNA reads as TGTGCCAGCAGCCTGACGGGAAACACCATATATTTT.

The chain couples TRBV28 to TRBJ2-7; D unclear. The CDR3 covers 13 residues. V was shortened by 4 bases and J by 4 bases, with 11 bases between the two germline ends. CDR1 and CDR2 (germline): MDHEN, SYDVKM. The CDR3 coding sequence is TGTGCCAGCAGTTCGCCCCCGAGGTACGAGCAGTACTTC. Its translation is CASSSPPRYEQYF.

In DNA form, the CDR3 reads TGCAGTGCTCTAAAGACTAGCGGGGGCCCATACGAGCAGTACTTC. Translating it yields CSALKTSGGPYEQYF. This sequence joins TRBV20-1 and TRBJ2-7; 12 nucleotides agree with TRBD2. The CDR3 is 15 residues long. Losses at the gene ends were 5 bases for V and 4 bases for J; bases not matched to a gene: 9. Per the germline V gene, CDR1 is DFQATT and CDR2 is SNEGSKA (reference sequence).